This TCR beta chain appears in the sequencing data of a study of human T cells and chemical hapten exposure. The time point: healthy volunteer bleed at 2 weeks. Total RNA was isolated from whole blood that had not been fractionated. The V gene lost 3 bases and the J gene lost 5 bases, with 13 bases spanning the gap. CDR3 size: 14 residues. Germline V lookup: CDR1 MNHNY, CDR2 SVGAGI (reference sequence). This clonotype was observed a handful of times. Its antigen remains unknown. Whole-study findings and limits: Among TCRs, those above 1 in 1000 frequency were unaffected by DPC sensitization.

The library attached unique molecular identifiers to individual cDNA molecules. TCRdb fed the RACE reads into MiXCR, producing one record per CDR3 protein. The data hold some 93,000 distinct CDR3 sequences, with just under 9% observed a single time. The sequence derives from a female donor in good health. Some clones in this sample may be carry-over from other donors' samples. Sequences were obtained from whole blood. The gene calls are TRBV6-6 and TRBJ1-1; unclear D gene. The CDR3 DNA follows: TGTGCCAGCAGTTATACAAGGGAGGGAACTGAAGCTTTCTTT. Amino acid sequence: CASSYTREGTEAFF.